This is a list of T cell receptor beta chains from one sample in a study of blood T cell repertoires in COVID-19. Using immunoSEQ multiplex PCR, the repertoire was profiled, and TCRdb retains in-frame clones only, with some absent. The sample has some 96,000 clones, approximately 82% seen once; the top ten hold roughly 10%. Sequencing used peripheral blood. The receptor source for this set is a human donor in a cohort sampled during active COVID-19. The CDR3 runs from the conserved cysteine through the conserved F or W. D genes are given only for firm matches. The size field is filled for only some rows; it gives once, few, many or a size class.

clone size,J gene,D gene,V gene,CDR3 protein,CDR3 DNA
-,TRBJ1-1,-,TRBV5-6,CASSLVGRNTEAFF,TGTGCCAGCAGCTTGGTAGGGAGGAACACTGAAGCTTTCTTT
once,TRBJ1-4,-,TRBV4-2,CASSQEKGGQNEKLFF,TGTGCCAGCAGCCAAGAAAAGGGCGGACAGAATGAAAAACTGTTTTTT
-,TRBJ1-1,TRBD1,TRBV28,CASSPGAGGWNTEAFF,TGTGCCAGCAGTCCCGGGGCAGGGGGCTGGAACACTGAAGCTTTCTTT
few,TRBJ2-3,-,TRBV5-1,CASSLGVSSTDTQYF,TGCGCCAGCAGCTTGGGCGTTTCTAGCACAGATACGCAGTATTTT
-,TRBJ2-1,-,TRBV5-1,CASGSYNEQFF,TGCGCCAGCGGTAGCTACAATGAGCAGTTCTTC
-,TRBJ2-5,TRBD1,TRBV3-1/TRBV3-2,CASSRTGGGRETQYF,TGTGCCAGCAGCCGGACAGGGGGGGGCCGGGAGACCCAGTACTTC
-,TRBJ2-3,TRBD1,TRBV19,CASSRDRDGDNTQYF,TGTGCCAGTAGTCGGGACAGAGACGGGGATAATACGCAGTATTTT
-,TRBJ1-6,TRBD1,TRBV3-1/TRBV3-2,CASSRNRGDNSPLHF,TGTGCCAGCAGCCGCAACAGGGGGGATAATTCACCCCTCCACTTT
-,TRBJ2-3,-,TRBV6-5,CASSLRRAAGDTQYF,TGTGCCAGCTCACTAAGGAGGGCGGCCGGGGATACGCAGTATTTT
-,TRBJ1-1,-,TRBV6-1,CASSEFETLNTEAFF,TGTGCCAGCAGTGAATTTGAAACACTGAACACTGAAGCTTTCTTT
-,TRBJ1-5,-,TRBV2,CASSDSGNQPQHF,TGTGCCAGCAGTGACAGTGGCAATCAGCCCCAGCATTTT
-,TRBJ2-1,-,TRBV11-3,CASSLLSGEGNEQFF,TGTGCCAGCAGCTTACTTTCAGGGGAGGGCAATGAGCAGTTCTTC
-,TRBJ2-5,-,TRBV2,CASSVRTGHKKETQYF,TGTGCCAGCAGCGTCCGAACGGGACATAAAAAAGAGACCCAGTACTTC
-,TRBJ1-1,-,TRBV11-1,CASSLQGLTEAFF,TGTGCCAGCAGCTTACAGGGCCTCACTGAAGCTTTCTTT
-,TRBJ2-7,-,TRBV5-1,CASSLGQHYEQYF,TGCGCCAGCAGCTTGGGACAGCACTACGAGCAGTACTTC
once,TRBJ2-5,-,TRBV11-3,CASSLTGRETQYF,TGTGCCAGCAGCCTGACAGGAAGAGAGACCCAGTACTTC
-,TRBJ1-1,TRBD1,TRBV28,CASKRQGFGTEAFF,TGTGCCAGCAAAAGACAGGGATTTGGCACTGAAGCTTTCTTT
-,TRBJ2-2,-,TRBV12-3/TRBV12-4,CASSLNVAGELFF,TGTGCCAGCAGTTTAAATGTCGCCGGGGAGCTGTTTTTT
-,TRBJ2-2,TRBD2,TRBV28,CASLTSGGLGELFF,TGTGCCAGCTTGACTAGCGGGGGCCTGGGGGAGCTGTTTTTT
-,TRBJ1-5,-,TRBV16,CASSQWEGEEGNQPQHF,TGTGCCAGCAGCCAATGGGAGGGAGAGGAGGGCAATCAGCCCCAGCATTTT
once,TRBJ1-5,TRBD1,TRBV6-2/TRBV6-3,CASSYALDRGGESGNQPQHF,TGTGCCAGCAGTTACGCCCTCGACAGGGGGGGTGAGTCTGGCAATCAGCCCCAGCATTTT
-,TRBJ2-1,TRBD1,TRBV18,CASSCLGGSPNEQFF,TGTGCCAGCTCATGCCTAGGGGGCTCTCCCAATGAGCAGTTCTTC
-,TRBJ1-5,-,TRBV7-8,CASSLGQVNQPQHF,TGTGCCAGCAGCTTAGGACAGGTCAATCAGCCCCAGCATTTT
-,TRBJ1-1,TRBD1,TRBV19,CASRSGGPEAFF,TGTGCCAGTAGATCAGGGGGACCTGAAGCTTTCTTT
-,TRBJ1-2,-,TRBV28,CASRLTEGYGYTF,TGTGCCAGCAGACTTACAGAGGGCTATGGCTACACCTTC
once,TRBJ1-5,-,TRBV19,CASRGGEDNQPQHF,TGTGCCAGTAGAGGGGGGGAGGACAATCAGCCCCAGCATTTT
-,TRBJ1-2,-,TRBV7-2,CASSLGYRVGYGYTF,TGTGCCAGCAGCTTAGGATACAGGGTTGGGTATGGCTACACCTTC
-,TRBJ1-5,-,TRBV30,CAWSAQVSNQPQHF,TGTGCCTGGAGTGCGCAGGTATCCAATCAGCCCCAGCATTTT
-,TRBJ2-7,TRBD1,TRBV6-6,CASSYGDSYEQYF,TGTGCCAGCAGTTACGGGGACAGCTACGAGCAGTACTTC
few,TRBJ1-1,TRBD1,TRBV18,CASSPTGTTEAFF,TGTGCCAGCTCACCGACAGGGACGACTGAAGCTTTCTTT
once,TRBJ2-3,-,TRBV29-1,CSGEADTQYF,TGCAGCGGAGAGGCAGATACGCAGTATTTT
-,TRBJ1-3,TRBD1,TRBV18,CASSQPGTGGEHGNTIYF,TGTGCCAGCTCCCAACCCGGGACAGGGGGCGAACATGGAAACACCATATATTTT
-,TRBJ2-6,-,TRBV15,CATSLDSSGANVLTF,TGTGCCACCAGCTTGGACAGCTCTGGGGCCAACGTCCTGACTTTC